These T cell receptor beta chains were read from a single sample in a study of blood T cell repertoires in COVID-19. The table came from immunoSEQ multiplex PCR; TCRdb's copy has only in-frame clones and leaves some out. The profile shows around 220,000 clones, 65% to 90% of them singletons. The sequenced sample was peripheral blood. The receptors shown here come from a human donor in a cohort sampled during active COVID-19. Each CDR3 is given with its conserved first and last residue. Each record gives: D gene, V gene, J gene, clone size, CDR3 protein, CDR3 DNA. D genes are given only for firm matches. Clone size is stated in some rows and not others, as once, few, many or a class when expanded.

D: TRBD2
V: TRBV14
J: TRBJ2-2
size: NA
CDR3: CASSQTAGAITGELFF
DNA: TGTGCCAGCAGCCAAACGGCGGGAGCTATCACCGGGGAGCTGTTTTTT

D: NA
V: TRBV27
J: TRBJ2-5
size: NA
CDR3: CASRTGTRRQETQYF
DNA: TGTGCCAGCAGGACCGGGACTCGCCGGCAAGAGACCCAGTACTTC

D: TRBD1
V: TRBV5-7
J: TRBJ1-4
size: NA
CDR3: CASTPGQGKLFF
DNA: TGTGCCAGCACCCCGGGACAGGGAAAACTGTTTTTT

D: TRBD1
V: TRBV4-1
J: TRBJ1-5
size: NA
CDR3: CASSQGWDREANQPQHF
DNA: TGCGCCAGCAGCCAGGGATGGGACAGGGAGGCCAATCAGCCCCAGCATTTT

D: TRBD2
V: TRBV7-2
J: TRBJ2-3
size: NA
CDR3: CASSLGTSGITDTQYF
DNA: TGTGCCAGCAGCTTAGGGACTAGCGGGATCACAGATACGCAGTATTTT

D: NA
V: TRBV6-4
J: TRBJ2-7
size: NA
CDR3: CASSGLPLAEQYF
DNA: TGTGCCAGCAGTGGACTCCCTCTAGCCGAGCAGTACTTC

D: NA
V: TRBV7-2
J: TRBJ2-5
size: NA
CDR3: CASSLAGALGQETQYF
DNA: TGTGCCAGCAGCTTAGCGGGAGCTCTGGGCCAAGAGACCCAGTACTTC

D: NA
V: TRBV27
J: TRBJ1-1
size: NA
CDR3: CASSATSSRGTEAFF
DNA: TGTGCCAGCAGTGCCACCTCCTCTCGGGGCACTGAAGCTTTCTTT

D: TRBD1
V: TRBV6-5
J: TRBJ1-1
size: NA
CDR3: CASSPTGGFGEAFF
DNA: TGTGCCAGCAGTCCGACAGGGGGCTTTGGTGAAGCTTTCTTT

D: NA
V: TRBV5-1
J: TRBJ2-1
size: NA
CDR3: CASSLNGYNEQFF
DNA: TGCGCCAGCAGCTTAAACGGTTACAATGAGCAGTTCTTC

D: NA
V: TRBV15
J: TRBJ2-7
size: few
CDR3: CATSFRTEGEQYF
DNA: TGTGCCACCAGCTTTAGGACGGAGGGCGAGCAGTACTTC

D: TRBD2
V: TRBV7-3
J: TRBJ2-1
size: NA
CDR3: CASSLIAGGRNEQFF
DNA: TGTGCCAGCAGCTTAATAGCGGGTGGCCGCAATGAGCAGTTCTTC

D: NA
V: TRBV7-9
J: TRBJ1-2
size: NA
CDR3: CASSAYREGYTF
DNA: TGTGCCAGCAGCGCGTACAGGGAAGGCTACACCTTC